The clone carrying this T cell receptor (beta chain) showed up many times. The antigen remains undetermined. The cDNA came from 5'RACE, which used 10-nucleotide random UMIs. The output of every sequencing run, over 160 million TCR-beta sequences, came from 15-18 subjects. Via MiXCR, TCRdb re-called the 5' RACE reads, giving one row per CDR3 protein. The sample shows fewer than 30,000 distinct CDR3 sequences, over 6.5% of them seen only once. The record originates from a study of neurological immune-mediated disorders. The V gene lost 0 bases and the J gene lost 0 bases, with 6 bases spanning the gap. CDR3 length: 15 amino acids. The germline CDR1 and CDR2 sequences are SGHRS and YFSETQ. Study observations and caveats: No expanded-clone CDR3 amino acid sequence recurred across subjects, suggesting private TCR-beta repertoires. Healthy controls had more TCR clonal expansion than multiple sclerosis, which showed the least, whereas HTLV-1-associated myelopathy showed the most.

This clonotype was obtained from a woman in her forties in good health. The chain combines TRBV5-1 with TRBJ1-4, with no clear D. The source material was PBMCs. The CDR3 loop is CASSLVPTTNEKLFF. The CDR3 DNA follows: TGCGCCAGCAGCTTGGTACCTACAACTAATGAAAAACTGTTTTTT.